The TCR beta chain described here comes from a study of beta chain features in type 1 diabetes. The CDR3 is made up of 14 amino acids. CDR1 is GTSNPN, CDR2 SVGIG, per germline (reference sequence). Trimming took 5 bases from V and 5 from J, leaving 18 bases between them. Study observations and caveats: Moderate yet significant TCRB CDR3 shortening was seen in Type 1 diabetes patients in all four CD4+ subsets. A greater similarity of naive, central memory and Treg TCRB repertoires was seen among patients than among healthy donors.

Expressed TCRB transcripts were sequenced because the entire RNA isolate underwent reverse transcription. Produced via immunoSEQ multiplex PCR; TCRdb's table is partial and in-frame only. The table records about 170,000 clones, less than 10% of them present only once. This clone was observed a few times. Its specificity is unknown. The receptor comes from a man aged 18 to 29 with type 1 diabetes. J is TRBJ2-5 and V is TRBV30, with D tentatively TRBD1 (5 bases). The material sequenced was central memory CD4+ T cells from blood. The CDR3 spells CAWQKGPRWETQYF. CDR3 DNA sequence: TGTGCCTGGCAAAAGGGGCCCCGATGGGAGACCCAGTACTTC.